This passage covers 31 T cell receptor beta chains from one sample sequenced in a study of blood T cell repertoires in COVID-19. Profiling relied on immunoSEQ multiplex PCR, and the TCRdb table lists in-frame clones only, not all of them. The sample yields approximately 400,000 clones, roughly 87% seen once. The sample consisted of PBMCs or T cells enriched from blood (not recorded which). The receptors originated from a woman in her forties or fifties who had recovered from COVID-19.

V and J are TRBV9 and TRBJ2-2, with 9 nucleotides matching TRBD2. Germline-derived CDR1 and CDR2 are SGDLS and YYNGEE. Trimming at V came to 3 bases and at J to 0 bases, leaving 6 bases not matched to a gene. The CDR3 spans 17 residues. The CDR3 coding sequence is TGTGCCAGCAGCGCTAACTTAGCGGGAGCGAACACCGGGGAGCTGTTTTTT. Its protein product is CASSANLAGANTGELFF.

The rearrangement uses TRBV19 and TRBJ2-1, with 9 bases that match TRBD2. Trimming cost V 4 bases and J 15 bases; bases outside gene matches: 7. The CDR3 spans 12 residues. CDR1 is LNHDA and CDR2 is SQIVND in the germline V gene (reference sequence). The CDR3 DNA reads as TGTGCCAGTAGTACGGGACTAGCCCCACCGTTCTTC. It yields the protein CASSTGLAPPFF.

In DNA, the CDR3 is TGTGCCACCGCAGGACTACTTGGTGCTGGCTACACCTTC. Protein: CATAGLLGAGYTF. The chain links TRBV19 to TRBJ1-2; no clear D. V lost 10 bases and J 7 bases, leaving 19 bases between the germline ends. Germline assignment: CDR1 LNHDA and CDR2 SQIVND (reference sequence). The CDR3 spans 13 residues.

The CDR3 loop is CASSYEQGVAYEQYF. DNA of the CDR3: TGTGCCAGCAGTTACGAACAGGGGGTCGCCTACGAGCAGTACTTC. The rearrangement links TRBV6-5 to TRBJ2-7; 8 bases are shared with TRBD1. J was trimmed by 2 bases and V by 2 bases; bases with no gene match: 5. There are 15 residues in the CDR3. In germline, CDR1 is MNHEY, CDR2 SVGAGI.

The J gene is TRBJ1-4, the V gene TRBV2, with TRBD1 matching over 7 bases. The V segment lost 5 bases and the J segment 7 bases; nucleotides outside the gene matches: 10. Germline CDR1 reads SNHLY; CDR2 reads FYNNEI. This CDR3 is built from 15 residues. Written as DNA, the CDR3 is TGTGCCAGCAGTAACTTAGGGGGCTTAGGTGAAAAACTGTTTTTT. Amino acid sequence: CASSNLGGLGEKLFF.

This sequence joins TRBV2 and TRBJ1-1; a weak D match, TRBD1 (5 bases). This CDR3 contains 13 residues. Germline CDR1 SNHLY, CDR2 FYNNEI. With 3 bases removed from V and 5 bases from J, the gap between germline ends came to 10 bases. The CDR3 loop reads CASSEQGSTEAFF. The CDR3 nucleotides read TGTGCCAGCAGTGAGCAGGGTAGTACTGAAGCTTTCTTT.

The rearrangement uses TRBV30 and TRBJ2-1; 15 positions match TRBD2. This CDR3 has 16 amino acids. Trimming at V came to 5 bases and at J to 4 bases, leaving 6 bases not matched to a gene. The germline V gene has CDR1 GTSNPN and CDR2 SVGIG (reference sequence). CDR3 nucleotides: TGTGCCTGGGGACTAGCGGGAGGGCCGCATTACAATGAGCAGTTCTTC. Encoded protein: CAWGLAGGPHYNEQFF.

This chain uses TRBV12-3 or TRBV12-4 with TRBJ1-2, with a tentative D call TRBD1 (6 bases). This CDR3 is 13 amino acids long. V was pared by 5 bases and J by 5 bases, with 12 bases between. The CDR3 loop reads CASSLTGAYGYTF. CDR3 coding DNA: TGTGCCAGCAGTCTGACAGGAGCTTATGGCTACACCTTC.

This clone has just a few counts. V and J are TRBV2 and TRBJ1-1, with 8 positions matching TRBD1. Trimming cost V 4 bases and J 0 bases; bases outside gene matches: 10. The CDR3 runs 17 residues. Germline assignment: CDR1 SNHLY and CDR2 FYNNEI. The DNA of the CDR3 is TGTGCCAGCAGTGGGAGGCAGGGGGCCTTGATGAACACTGAAGCTTTCTTT. This codes for CASSGRQGALMNTEAFF.

J is TRBJ1-5 and V is TRBV18; no clear D gene. The CDR3 sequence is 14 residues long. From germline, CDR1 is KGHSH and CDR2 LQKENI. Trimming pared 4 bases from V and 6 bases from J, leaving 13 bases between. CDR3 nucleotides: TGTGCCAGCTCACTCCGGGAGGCCATTCAGCCCCAGCATTTT. Protein: CASSLREAIQPQHF.

V usage is TRBV5-4 and J usage is TRBJ2-2; TRBD1 agrees at 8 bases. This CDR3 is 15 amino acids long. Germline V CDR1 and CDR2: SGHNT, YYREEE (reference sequence). After removal of 1 base from V and 4 bases from J, the junction contained 3 bases not matched to a gene. This chain's CDR3 is CASSLNTGGTGELFF. The CDR3 DNA reads as TGTGCCAGCAGCTTGAATACAGGGGGCACCGGGGAGCTGTTTTTT.

This clone was seen only a few times. The chain joins TRBV7-3 to TRBJ1-2, with D uncertain. This CDR3 is built from 13 residues. The germline V gene encodes CDR1 SGHTA and CDR2 FQGTGA. The ends were cut back, 5 bases at V and 7 bases at J, with 14 bases in the middle. The CDR3 sequence is CASSQTPASGYTF. For the CDR3, the DNA is TGTGCCAGCAGCCAGACACCCGCAAGTGGCTACACCTTC.

The V and J genes are TRBV4-1 and TRBJ1-2; no reliable D call. Between the trimmed V and J ends, which lost 3 bases and 7 bases, there was a span of 15 bases. The CDR3 runs to 14 residues. The V gene's germline CDR1 is MGHRA and CDR2 YSYEKL. CDR3 in DNA: TGCGCCAGCAGCCAGGTCGAGGGTATCGGTGGCTACACCTTC. It translates to CASSQVEGIGGYTF.

The rearrangement links TRBV9 to TRBJ2-3; D gene uncertain. Germline loops: CDR1 SGDLS, CDR2 YYNGEE. V gave up 4 bases and J gave up 1 base, with 7 bases separating them. This CDR3 is built from 13 residues. CDR3 sequence (DNA): TGTGCCAGCAGCCTTAGCCGCACAGATACGCAGTATTTT. As protein: CASSLSRTDTQYF. Combining the CDR3 with reference TRBV9 and TRBJ2-3 gives the whole variable domain DSGVTQTPKHLITATGQRVTLRCSPRSGDLSVYWYQQSLDQGLQFLIQYYNGEERAKGNILERFSAQQFPDLHSELNLSSLELGDSALYFCASSLSRTDTQYFGPGTRLTVL.

The chain recombines TRBV7-2 with TRBJ1-2; 7 bases line up with TRBD1. The trim removed 4 bases at V and 4 bases at J, leaving 9 bases unmatched. This CDR3 comprises 15 residues. The V gene's germline CDR1 is SGHTA and CDR2 FQGNSA. The CDR3 nucleotides are TGTGCCAGCAGCTCGAACAGGGGCCAGATCTATGGCTACACCTTC. Protein sequence: CASSSNRGQIYGYTF.

This clone occurred a few times. The gene calls are TRBV25-1 and TRBJ1-2; 7 positions agree with TRBD1. Germline V CDR1 and CDR2: MGHDK, SYGVNS. The CDR3 length is 13 residues. Trimming removed 3 bases from V and 7 bases from J; junction bases left unmatched: 5. The CDR3 DNA follows: TGTGCCAGCAGTGAGCCAGGGGGTATTGGCTACACCTTC. Translation: CASSEPGGIGYTF.

The rearrangement joins TRBV11-3 to TRBJ2-2; the D is unclear. The CDR3 has 13 amino acids. Germline CDR1 and CDR2: SGHNT and YENEEA. V was clipped by 5 bases and J by 7 bases, with 11 bases between them. The CDR3 DNA sequence: TGTGCCAGCAGCACCGATAGTTTCGGGGAGCTGTTTTTT. It is translated as CASSTDSFGELFF.

The gene calls are TRBV28 and TRBJ2-6, with 7 bases identical to TRBD2. The CDR3 is made up of 19 amino acids. Trimming at V came to 1 base and at J to 0 bases, leaving 9 bases not matched to a gene. Germline CDR1 reads MDHEN; CDR2 reads SYDVKM. The CDR3 DNA reads TGTGCCAGCAGTTTATCGGGGGGAAGGGATCGCTCTGGGGCCAACGTCCTGACTTTC. Protein product: CASSLSGGRDRSGANVLTF.

The rearrangement links TRBV14 to TRBJ1-4; D gene uncertain. CDR1 is SGHDN, CDR2 FVKESK, per germline. CDR3 size: 17 residues. V was clipped by 2 bases and J by 0 bases, with 13 bases between them. CDR3 in DNA: TGTGCCAGCAGCCAAACCCTCACGGTCGCAACTAATGAAAAACTGTTTTTT. This codes for CASSQTLTVATNEKLFF.

The V and J genes are TRBV29-1 and TRBJ1-2; 10 positions match TRBD1. CDR3 length: 14 amino acids. CDR1 is SQVTM, CDR2 ANQGSEA, per germline. Trimming took 6 bases from V and 1 from J; bases not matched to a gene: 5. The CDR3 sequence: CSVAGTGVNYGYTF. For the CDR3, the DNA is TGCAGCGTCGCCGGGACAGGGGTTAACTATGGCTACACCTTC.

The chain uses TRBV4-2 and TRBJ2-2, with 10 bases that match TRBD2. The CDR3 has 17 residues. Losses at the gene ends were 4 bases for V and 2 bases for J; bases not matched to a gene: 7. Looked up from germline, CDR1 is LGHNA and CDR2 is YNFKEQ. CDR3 sequence reads: CASSPSTSGTNTGELFF. In DNA, the CDR3 is TGTGCCAGCAGCCCTTCTACTAGCGGGACTAACACCGGGGAGCTGTTTTTT.

The V call is TRBV7-2, the J call TRBJ1-1; D is possibly TRBD1 (6 bases). V lost 1 base to trimming and J lost 9 bases, with 15 bases between them. Germline V gene data show CDR1 as SGHTA and CDR2 as FQGNSA. The CDR3 loop spans 14 amino acids. DNA for the CDR3: TGTGCCAGCAGCTTAGAGGGGGGGCGACTGAAAGCTTTCTTT. Protein product: CASSLEGGRLKAFF.

The chain employs TRBV3-1 (or the pseudogene TRBV3-2) and TRBJ1-2, with a tentative D call TRBD1 (5 bases). The CDR3 consists of 13 residues. Trimming pared 1 base from V and 7 bases from J, leaving 10 bases between. Germline V lookup: CDR1 LGHDT, CDR2 YNNKEL (reference sequence). CDR3 protein: CASSQVHGGGYTF. In nucleotides, the CDR3 is TGTGCCAGCAGCCAAGTCCACGGGGGTGGCTACACCTTC.

This rearrangement joins TRBV4-1 to TRBJ1-1; a possible D gene is TRBD1 (5 bases). V was cut by 0 bases and J by 2 bases, with 13 bases left in between. The CDR3 covers 16 residues. Germline V lookup: CDR1 MGHRA, CDR2 YSYEKL. The CDR3 region has the DNA TGCGCCAGCAGCCAAGATTCCGCTGGGGCCAACACTGAAGCTTTCTTT. Translated: CASSQDSAGANTEAFF.

The CDR3 sequence: CATRRATGNTIYF. The CDR3 DNA reads as TGTGCCACCCGGCGGGCTACTGGAAACACCATATATTTT. This sequence joins TRBV19 and TRBJ1-3; D remains unclear. V lost 10 bases, J lost 2 bases, and 12 bases lay in between. The CDR3 has 13 amino acids. CDR1 is LNHDA, CDR2 SQIVND, per germline (reference sequence).

V usage is TRBV19 and J usage is TRBJ1-3; 8 bases fit TRBD1. V dropped 6 bases and J dropped 4; count of bases not matched to a gene: 5. The CDR3 runs 14 residues. Germline lookup yields CDR1 LNHDA and CDR2 SQIVND (reference sequence). This CDR3 reads CASRAGGAGNTIYF. The CDR3 DNA is TGTGCCAGTAGGGCAGGGGGCGCGGGAAACACCATATATTTT.

The chain has TRBV7-9 and TRBJ2-3; maybe TRBD2 (6 bases). Deletions cut 5 bases from V and 2 bases from J, with 11 bases between. CDR1 SEHNR and CDR2 FQNEAQ come from the germline V gene (reference sequence). The CDR3 has 14 amino acids. The CDR3 reads CASSPGLFTDTQYF. The DNA for the CDR3 is TGTGCCAGCAGCCCGGGACTTTTCACAGATACGCAGTATTTT.

This clone was seen more than once but under ten times. The chain employs TRBV18 and TRBJ2-6; TRBD1 matches 7 bases. V lost 2 bases and J lost 1; bases outside the gene matches: 8. This CDR3 spans 18 amino acids. Per the germline V gene, CDR1 is KGHSH and CDR2 is LQKENI. The CDR3 bases are TGTGCCAGCTCACCATATAAGGGACAGATGTCTGGGGCCAACGTCCTGACTTTC. Translation: CASSPYKGQMSGANVLTF.

The V call is TRBV2, the J call TRBJ2-1; 8 nucleotides agree with TRBD2. The V gene end was trimmed by 5 bases and the J gene end by 4 bases; junction bases not matched to a gene: 7. Germline CDR1 is SNHLY and CDR2 is FYNNEI. CDR3 size: 15 residues. CDR3 sequence (DNA): TGTGCCAGCAGTCCTTTACTAGCGGCTTACAATGAGCAGTTCTTC. Residues: CASSPLLAAYNEQFF.

This clone has only a few counts. The rearrangement joins TRBV27 to TRBJ1-1; D is uncertain. Germline values: CDR1 MNHEY, CDR2 SMNVEV (reference sequence). Trimming pared 7 bases from V and 0 bases from J, leaving 12 bases between. This CDR3 is built from 14 residues. The CDR3 DNA reads TGTGCCAGCACCTCGGGTAGACTGAACACTGAAGCTTTCTTT. As protein: CASTSGRLNTEAFF.

The chain links TRBV12-3 or TRBV12-4 to TRBJ1-1; possibly TRBD1 for D (5 bases). The CDR3 consists of 13 residues. Trimming took off 4 bases at V and 6 bases at J, with 12 bases between the two ends. This CDR3 is CASSSFTGPEAFF. The CDR3 DNA reads as TGTGCCAGCAGTTCCTTTACAGGTCCTGAAGCTTTCTTT.